A selection of T cell receptor beta chains follows, all from one sample in a study of blood T cells in healthy people across ages. TCRdb reprocessed the 5' RACE reads via MiXCR and lists one record per CDR3 protein. This table has roughly 1.9 million distinct CDR3 sequences, 30% to 40% appearing once. Sequencing was carried out using blood. The receptors were sampled from a human donor in good health. Each CDR3 is given with its conserved first and last residue.

len	v_gene	CDR3aa
13	TRBV2	CTSSRRDRVRYTF
18	TRBV27	CASSPEGPGQGYPYEQYF
14	TRBV3-1	CTSSHSNAPDTQYF
16	TRBV7-2	CASRGTGGVQSDTQYF
14	TRBV19	CASRQGSSGNEQFF
16	TRBV6-2/TRBV6-3	CASSFPQQGVQETQYF
12	TRBV20-1	CSAPGINEKLFF
17	TRBV2	CVQRMQGPTKAKNIQYF
15	TRBV5-1	CASSPGLLGYNEQFF
15	TRBV7-3	CASSLQGGPHNEQFF
18	TRBV12-3/TRBV12-4	CASTRPPGGLASPDTQYF
16	TRBV6-6	CASSYSEGQGADTQYF
17	TRBV30	CAWSVVNGGAGNQPQHF
16	TRBV12-3/TRBV12-4	CASSQLIATRNYGYTF
13	TRBV7-9	CASSLVQIYGYTF
12	TRBV18	CASSQDKEGYTF
12	TRBV12-3/TRBV12-4	CATLLANTEAFF
14	TRBV20-1	CSARLAGLDNEQYF
14	TRBV20-1	CSAWDVGLSYEQYF
14	TRBV5-1	CASSTGQGEETQYF
20	TRBV12-3/TRBV12-4	CASRPRDRGLFPSGANVLTF
15	TRBV12-3/TRBV12-4	CASSFTGKTYNEQFF
16	TRBV5-1	CASSSTTQGTNEKLFF
13	TRBV15	CATSRGTRYGYTF
13	TRBV5-1	CASSWDRREKLFF
14	TRBV13	CASSQRPGDTEAFF
13	TRBV7-2	CASHERLGYGYTF
15	TRBV7-2	CASRFRTSGGETQYF
13	TRBV7-3	CASSLLSTNEQFF
17	TRBV7-6	CASSLAQERGYSNEQFF
16	TRBV11-1	CASSKRTSGGPDTQYF
13	TRBV20-1	CSATGTEYQPQHF
16	TRBV5-1	CASSSRLAGLTDTQYF
15	TRBV2	CAISSRDREINEQFF
15	TRBV4-1	CASSRVYRADYGYTF
15	TRBV6-1	CASTLPPGQGYEQYF
14	TRBV7-7	CASSLQLLTDTQYF
13	TRBV29-1	CSADREGIYGYTF
16	TRBV9	CASSPSRGSPDNEQFF
13	TRBV7-7	CAGSSGITDTQYF
13	TRBV27	CASSFAGYNEQFF